This T cell receptor (beta chain) was identified in a study of blood T cell repertoires in COVID-19. Across the whole study: The cDNA or gDNA used as material had been derived from T cells, B-cell-depleted T cells, or PBMCs.

The data were produced by immunoSEQ multiplex PCR, yet TCRdb's version contains in-frame clones alone and is incomplete. Of under 250,000 clones in the sample, approximately 80% were seen once. V shed 6 bases and J shed 7 bases, with 19 bases lying between them. The CDR3 runs to 14 residues. Per germline, CDR1 MNHEY and CDR2 SVGAGI. The J gene is TRBJ2-7, the V gene TRBV6-5, with D possibly being TRBD1 (5 bases). The origin of this receptor is a woman in her 40s with acute COVID-19. Sample: PBMCs or T cells enriched from blood (not recorded which). CDR3 bases: TGTGCCAGCAGATCTAGTACAGGCCAGAGAGAGCAGTACTTC. It encodes CASRSSTGQREQYF.